This passage covers 16 T cell receptor beta chains from one sample sequenced in a study of T cell responses to AZD1222 COVID-19 vaccine. Repertoires were generated with immunoSEQ multiplex PCR, while TCRdb's copy carries only in-frame clones and drops some. The data contain about 120,000 clones, approximately 85% of them singletons. This sample comprised peripheral blood, obtained on day 0 of AZD1222 vaccination. The receptors were sampled from an adult in good health.

The chain uses TRBV30 and TRBJ2-7, with a tentative D call TRBD2 (5 bases). The V gene lost 0 bases and the J gene lost 4 bases, with 7 bases spanning the gap. Germline assignment: CDR1 GTSNPN and CDR2 SVGIG (reference sequence). The CDR3 extends over 12 amino acids. The CDR3 coding sequence is TGTGCCTGGAGTGTGGGAGCTTACGAGCAGTACTTC. Its protein is CAWSVGAYEQYF.

V and J are TRBV19 and TRBJ2-1; D might be TRBD1 (6 bases). From germline, CDR1 is LNHDA and CDR2 SQIVND (reference sequence). The CDR3 is 16 residues long. V lost 5 bases, J lost 1 base, and 15 bases lay in between. Written as DNA, the CDR3 is TGTGCCAGTAGTCCCCCAGGGGCCCCGTCCTACAATGAGCAGTTCTTC. Amino acid sequence: CASSPPGAPSYNEQFF.

The rearrangement uses TRBV19 and TRBJ1-1; D not certain. The germline V gene has CDR1 LNHDA and CDR2 SQIVND (reference sequence). This CDR3 contains 14 residues. V was cut by 6 bases and J by 1 base, with 12 bases left in between. The DNA for the CDR3 is TGTGCCAGTAGGAGGGAGGGATCGAACACTGAAGCTTTCTTT. As protein: CASRREGSNTEAFF.

The V and J genes are TRBV28 and TRBJ2-4, with TRBD2 matching over 9 bases. The germline V gene has CDR1 MDHEN and CDR2 SYDVKM. The CDR3 contains 16 residues. V lost 10 bases and J lost 4; bases outside the gene matches: 14. CDR3 coding DNA: TGTGCCACCCAGGCGGGGTTGCTAGCGGGAAAAAACATTCAGTACTTC. Translated, it gives CATQAGLLAGKNIQYF.

V and J are TRBV3-1 (or the pseudogene TRBV3-2) and TRBJ1-1; 8 bases match TRBD1. Losses at the gene ends were 8 bases for V and 8 bases for J; bases not matched to a gene: 7. The CDR3 extends over 12 amino acids. Germline loops: CDR1 LGHDT, CDR2 YNNKEL (reference sequence). The CDR3 is CASGPSGGEAFF. The CDR3 DNA is TGTGCCAGCGGTCCCTCAGGGGGCGAAGCTTTCTTT.

This clone was seen a handful of times. The chain links TRBV9 to TRBJ2-5, with 12 bases matching TRBD2. J gave up 4 bases and V 4 bases, and 17 bases lay outside the gene matches. This CDR3 has 19 amino acids. CDR1 and CDR2 (germline): SGDLS, YYNGEE. The CDR3 DNA sequence: TGTGCCAGCAGCCCCCAATCGAAGACTAGCGGGGGATTCGGAGAGACCCAGTACTTC. Its translation: CASSPQSKTSGGFGETQYF.

The chain recombines TRBV20-1 with TRBJ2-7; D is possibly TRBD2 (6 bases). V was cut by 3 bases and J by 2 bases, with 14 bases left in between. The V gene's germline CDR1 is DFQATT and CDR2 SNEGSKA (reference sequence). The CDR3 totals 14 residues. CDR3 nucleotide sequence: TGCAGTGCTAGTCTCCCAGGAGGGCCCTACGAGCAGTACTTC. Translated: CSASLPGGPYEQYF.

This rearrangement joins TRBV3-1 (or the pseudogene TRBV3-2) to TRBJ1-6; D is ambiguous. Germline V gene lookup returns CDR1 LGHDT and CDR2 YNNKEL (reference sequence). V dropped 5 bases and J dropped 7 bases, with 9 bases sitting between them. This CDR3 has 13 residues. CDR3 nucleotides: TGTGCCAGCAGCAGTACACGAAATTCACCCCTCCACTTT. It encodes CASSSTRNSPLHF.

This rearrangement joins TRBV2 to TRBJ1-5; TRBD1 agrees at 8 bases. The CDR3 runs 16 residues. V shed 8 bases, J shed 2 bases, and the junction held 11 bases outside the gene matches. The germline CDR1 and CDR2 sequences are SNHLY and FYNNEI. The CDR3: CASQGGLGQGNQPQHF. For the CDR3, the DNA is TGTGCCAGCCAAGGGGGACTGGGACAGGGCAATCAGCCCCAGCATTTT.

V usage is TRBV9 and J usage is TRBJ1-1; 7 bases line up with TRBD1. V was clipped by 3 bases and J by 8 bases; unmatched bases: 10. Germline CDR1 is SGDLS and CDR2 is YYNGEE. The CDR3 sequence is 14 residues long. CDR3 in amino acids: CASSGGTALSEAFF. The CDR3, as DNA: TGTGCCAGCAGCGGAGGGACAGCGCTGTCGGAAGCTTTCTTT.

V usage is TRBV7-9 and J usage is TRBJ1-1, with D unclear. This CDR3 spans 14 amino acids. The germline CDR1 and CDR2 sequences are SEHNR and FQNEAQ (reference sequence). Trimming shortened V by 6 bases and J by 10 bases, and 21 bases separated the two germline ends. The CDR3 bases are TGTGCCAGCAGTGAGAGGGCAGGATATCCAGGAGCTTTCTTT. Translating gives CASSERAGYPGAFF.

The J gene is TRBJ2-5, the V gene TRBV19; D not resolved. CDR1 and CDR2 from the germline V gene are LNHDA and SQIVND (reference sequence). The CDR3 consists of 14 residues. Trimming took 4 bases from V and 5 from J, leaving 14 bases between them. This CDR3 reads CASSRSGFGETQYF. CDR3 nucleotides: TGTGCCAGTAGTAGATCAGGTTTCGGGGAGACCCAGTACTTC. The variable domain in full, with the rest retrieved from reference TRBV19 and TRBJ2-5, is DGGITQSPKYLFRKEGQNVTLSCEQNLNHDAMYWYRQDPGQGLRLIYYSQIVNDFQKGDIAEGYSVSREKKESFPLTVTSAQKNPTAFYLCASSRSGFGETQYFGPGTRLLVL.

The chain joins TRBV5-6 to TRBJ1-5; perhaps TRBD1 as D (5 bases). V lost 1 base to trimming and J lost 5 bases, with 13 bases between them. The germline CDR1 and CDR2 sequences are SGHDT and YYEEEE. The CDR3 length is 15 residues. This CDR3 is CASSLWSWGDQPQHF. CDR3 coding DNA: TGTGCCAGCAGCTTGTGGAGTTGGGGGGATCAGCCCCAGCATTTT.

The V gene is TRBV4-1, the J gene TRBJ2-7; 7 positions agree with TRBD2. Germline loops: CDR1 MGHRA, CDR2 YSYEKL. The V gene end was trimmed by 1 base and the J gene end by 3 bases; junction bases not matched to a gene: 3. CDR3 length: 14 amino acids. The CDR3 coding sequence is TGCGCCAGCAGCCAAGCCGGGGGGAACTACGAGCAGTACTTC. It encodes CASSQAGGNYEQYF.

CDR3 protein: CASSYEPGHHSGNTIYF. CDR3 DNA sequence: TGTGCCAGCAGTTACGAGCCGGGACACCACTCTGGAAACACCATATATTTT. This rearrangement joins TRBV6-8 to TRBJ1-3, with a weak D call TRBD1 (6 bases). The V gene lost 2 bases and the J gene lost 0 bases, with 14 bases spanning the gap. This CDR3 is 17 amino acids long. Germline V lookup: CDR1 MNHGY, CDR2 SAAAGT.

This clone is a singleton in its sample. The chain carries TRBV6-5 and TRBJ1-3, with 10 bases that match TRBD1. The J segment lost 2 bases and the V segment lost 6 bases, leaving 4 bases of the junction unmatched. The CDR3 loop spans 15 amino acids. From germline, CDR1 is MNHEY and CDR2 SVGAGI. In nucleotides, the CDR3 is TGTGCCAGCAGAGGACAGGGGGTCACTGGAAACACCATATATTTT. It is translated as CASRGQGVTGNTIYF.